This T cell receptor beta chain comes out of a study of blood T cells in healthy people across ages. Germline V gene lookup returns CDR1 SEHNR and CDR2 FQNEAQ (reference sequence). Trimming pared 5 bases from V and 2 bases from J, leaving 10 bases between. The CDR3 extends over 14 amino acids. Points from the study as a whole: A roughly linear age-dependent decrease characterized TCR beta diversity per million T cells.

On this clonotype itself: Its antigen is not identified.

A second roughly 6 to 12 cycle PCR used barcoded and J-beta primers. TCRdb ran MiXCR on the 5' RACE reads and lists one entry per CDR3 protein. The table lists about 770,000 distinct CDR3 sequences, roughly 44% of them singletons. The origin of this receptor is a man aged 55 to 70 in good health. The chain couples TRBV7-9 to TRBJ2-1; a weak D match, TRBD2 (5 bases). Sample: blood. CDR3 coding DNA: TGTGCCAGCAGCACCACCGGGACCTACAATGAGCAGTTCTTC. Amino acid sequence: CASSTTGTYNEQFF. Filled out from reference TRBV7-9 and TRBJ2-1, the complete variable domain reads DTGVSQNPRHKITKRGQNVTFRCDPISEHNRLYWYRQTLGQGPEFLTYFQNEAQLEKSRLLSDRFSAERPKGSFSTLEIQRTEQGDSAMYLCASSTTGTYNEQFFGPGTRLTVL.